These 24 T cell receptor beta chains were sequenced from one sample in a study of tumor-infiltrating lymphocytes in primary liver carcinoma. From around 500 ng of total RNA, TCR beta-specific cDNA was reverse-transcribed using a constant-region primer. Three rounds of nested multiplex PCR with slightly modified ARM-PCR produced TCR beta libraries. Amplification in the first two PCR rounds was performed using TRBV1-TRBV30 forward primers and a C-beta reverse primer for around 10 cycles each. TCRdb passed the multiplex PCR reads through MiXCR, listing each CDR3 protein once. The sample has tens of thousands of distinct CDR3 sequences; 70% to 80% are singletons. Investigators took RNA and DNA out together from approximately 22-30 mg of unsorted bulk tissue. The specimen was liver tumor tissue from sampling region 3. Subset denoted: tumor region T3, left-lateral pole. The receptors shown here come from a man aged 35 to 55 with primary liver carcinoma and hepatitis B virus infection.

Note on this clonotype: An end of the junction differs from the germline gene, which may be a read error. V usage is TRBV12-3 or TRBV12-4 and J usage is TRBJ2-5; 12 positions match TRBD2. This CDR3 region has 17 residues. The CDR3 here is CASSFRLAGVPRETQYF. DNA of the CDR3: TGTGCCAGCAGCTTTCGACTAGCGGGAGTACCGAGGGAGACCCAGTATTTC.

Comment on this clonotype: A single base separates this from a much larger clone, so it may be a read error. The chain joins TRBV28 to TRBJ2-7; tentatively, D is TRBD1 or TRBD2 (6 bases each). Germline-derived CDR1 and CDR2 are MDHEN and SYDVKM. This CDR3 comprises 12 residues. This chain's CDR3 is CACRVGGREQYF. The CDR3 DNA is TGTGCCTGCAGGGTAGGGGGGCGCGAGCAGTACTTC.

Of note for this clonotype: At one end, the junction sequence differs from germline, possibly due to a read error. The J gene is TRBJ1-5, the V gene TRBV13; TRBD1 matches at 9 bases. The CDR3 is 18 amino acids. From germline, CDR1 is PRHDT and CDR2 FYEKMQ (reference sequence). In DNA, the CDR3 is TGTGCCAGCAGCTTAAACCCCTCTACAGGGGGCGACGATCAGCCACAGCATTTT. It translates to CASSLNPSTGGDDQPQHF.

This clonotype was observed a single time. This chain uses TRBV29-1 with TRBJ1-1; 9 nucleotides line up with TRBD1. From germline, CDR1 is SQVTM and CDR2 ANQGSEA. Trimming at V came to 8 bases and at J to 7 bases, leaving 11 bases not matched to a gene. CDR3 length: 13 residues. DNA for the CDR3: TGCAGCACTTTCGGACAGGGGTATCTTGAAGCTTTCTTT. Translation gives CSTFGQGYLEAFF.

V usage is TRBV29-1 and J usage is TRBJ2-1; 8 bases map to TRBD2. Losses at the gene ends were 7 bases for V and 8 bases for J; bases not matched to a gene: 10. CDR1 is SQVTM, CDR2 ANQGSEA, per germline. The CDR3 consists of 13 residues. The CDR3 loop is CSGLPGGVDEQFF. In DNA, the CDR3 is TGCAGCGGATTGCCGGGAGGGGTGGATGAGCAGTTCTTC.

With regard to this clonotype: Since no conserved phenylalanine or tryptophan closes the CDR3, a read error is the likely cause. J is TRBJ2-1 and V is TRBV29-1; the match to TRBD1 covers 9 bases. The V gene's germline CDR1 is SQVTM and CDR2 ANQGSEA. This CDR3 region has 15 residues. This CDR3 reads CSVERRDRAYSEQFI. The CDR3 nucleotides read TGCAGCGTTGAGCGCCGGGACAGGGCTTACAGTGAGCAGTTCATC.

As concerns this clonotype: One junction end disagrees with the germline gene, perhaps due to a read error. This chain links TRBV7-3 with TRBJ1-1; unclear D gene. The CDR3 loop spans 13 amino acids. The germline CDR1 and CDR2 sequences are SGHTA and FQGTGA. This CDR3 is CTSSLMGNTEAFF. CDR3 DNA sequence: TGTACCAGCAGCTTAATGGGGAACACTGAAGCTTTCTTT.

The V call is TRBV6-2 or TRBV6-3, the J call TRBJ2-3; 15 bases match TRBD2. The CDR3 has 17 residues. V lost 6 bases, J lost 6 bases, and 10 bases stayed unmatched. Germline V gives CDR1 MNHEY, CDR2 SVGEGT. The CDR3 here is CASSRAGLAGGEDTQYF. The CDR3 nucleotides read TGTGCCAGCAGCCGCGCGGGACTAGCGGGAGGAGAGGATACGCAGTATTTT.

As concerns this clonotype: A much larger clone lies one base from this, so it may be a read error. The genes are TRBV7-9 and TRBJ2-5; D possibly corresponds to TRBD1 (6 bases). This CDR3 has 14 residues. Germline assignment: CDR1 SEHNR and CDR2 FQNEAQ (reference sequence). The CDR3 coding sequence is TGTGTCAGCAGCTTACAGGACAGCCAAGAGACCCAGTACTTC. It yields the protein CVSSLQDSQETQYF.

A remark on this clonotype: The junction departs from the called germline gene at one end, perhaps through a read error. The chain links TRBV5-5 to TRBJ2-5; no clear D gene. Looked up from germline, CDR1 is SGHKS and CDR2 is YYEKEE (reference sequence). The CDR3 totals 15 residues. In nucleotides, the CDR3 is TGTGCCAGCAGCTTACCAAAGACACACCAAGAGACGCAGTACTTC. Its translation is CASSLPKTHQETQYF.

The chain has TRBV7-9 and TRBJ2-7; TRBD2 matches at 7 bases. Losses at the gene ends were 2 bases for V and 6 bases for J; bases not matched to a gene: 7. The length of the CDR3 is 14 residues. CDR1 SEHNR and CDR2 FQNEAQ come from the germline V gene (reference sequence). The CDR3 loop is CASSLTDWEGEQYF. The CDR3 coding sequence is TGTGCCAGCAGCTTAACGGACTGGGAGGGCGAGCAGTACTTC. Based on the CDR3 plus reference TRBV7-9 and TRBJ2-7, the full variable domain is DTGVSQNPRHKITKRGQNVTFRCDPISEHNRLYWYRQTLGQGPEFLTYFQNEAQLEKSRLLSDRFSAERPKGSFSTLEIQRTEQGDSAMYLCASSLTDWEGEQYFGPGTRLTVT.

A note on this clonotype: The junction differs from germline at one of its ends, possibly a read error. The chain uses TRBV6-5 and TRBJ1-2, with D maybe TRBD1 (6 bases). CDR1 is MNHEY, CDR2 SVGAGI, per germline. The CDR3 extends over 14 amino acids. CDR3: CVSGYSDSNYGYTF. CDR3 nucleotides: TGTGTCAGCGGTTACTCGGACAGTAACTATGGCTACACCTTC.

As for this clonotype: Sequence at one end of the junction differs from germline and may be a read error. The genes are TRBV11-2 and TRBJ2-7; D assignment may be TRBD1 or TRBD2 (6 bases each). The germline V gene encodes CDR1 SGHAT and CDR2 FQNNGV. The CDR3 has 15 amino acids. The CDR3 sequence: CANSQYTGGGYEQYF. The CDR3 region has the DNA TGTGCCAACAGCCAATATACAGGAGGGGGCTACGAGCAGTACTTC.

Worth noting for this clonotype: It is likely a read error, because the conserved phenylalanine at the end of the CDR3 is missing. This chain joins TRBV6-2 or TRBV6-3 and TRBJ2-1, with D perhaps TRBD2 (5 bases). V was clipped by 6 bases and J by 9 bases, with 12 bases between them. CDR1 is MNHEY and CDR2 is SVGEGT in the germline V gene. The CDR3 extends over 12 amino acids. For the CDR3, the DNA is TGTGCCAGCAGCCGCCTAGCAAGTGAGCAGTTCCTC. Amino acid sequence: CASSRLASEQFL.

This sequence joins TRBV7-6 and TRBJ2-1, with TRBD2 matching 12 bases. This CDR3 has 17 residues. Germline V lookup: CDR1 SGHVS, CDR2 FNYEAQ. V trimming: 5 bases; J trimming: 0 bases; junction bases outside the gene matches: 5. Here the CDR3 reads CASSLRLAGASYNEQFF. Written as DNA, the CDR3 is TGTGCCAGCAGCCTCCGACTAGCGGGAGCCTCCTACAATGAGCAGTTCTTC. The full variable domain, rest sourced from reference TRBV7-6 and TRBJ2-1, is GAGVSQSPRYKVTKRGQDVALRCDPISGHVSLYWYRQALGQGPEFLTYFNYEAQQDKSGLPNDRFSAERPEGSISTLTIQRTEQRDSAMYRCASSLRLAGASYNEQFFGPGTRLTVL.

With respect to this clonotype: The junction shows a germline mismatch at one end, possibly a read error. The chain links TRBV12-3 or TRBV12-4 to TRBJ1-2, with D perhaps TRBD1 (5 bases). The CDR3 covers 13 residues. The CDR3 DNA is TGTGACAGCAGTTCGGACGGGGGGTATGGCTACACCTTC. It encodes CDSSSDGGYGYTF.

Only one count was recorded for this clonotype. The chain employs TRBV6-6 and TRBJ2-5, with 10 positions matching TRBD1. Germline V gives CDR1 MNHNY, CDR2 SVGAGI (reference sequence). This CDR3 is 14 amino acids long. The junction had 9 bases not matched to a gene; V was cut back by 9 bases and J by 5 bases. CDR3 nucleotides: TGTGCCAGAGGTCCCGGACAGGGGGGTGAGACCCAGTACTTC. Translated, it gives CARGPGQGGETQYF.

This clonotype was detected many times. One junction end does not reproduce the germline sequence, and a read error may be involved. This chain links TRBV29-1 with TRBJ2-7; no reliable D call. The CDR3 totals 12 residues. Germline V gene data show CDR1 as SQVTM and CDR2 as ANQGSEA. CDR3 protein: CSAKGNSYEQHF. DNA of the CDR3: TGCAGCGCCAAAGGCAACTCCTACGAGCAGCACTTC.

This clonotype was observed a few times. This may be a read error, as it is one base from a much larger clone. The J gene is TRBJ2-1, the V gene TRBV7-9; D remains unclear. This CDR3 has 13 residues. Germline V lookup: CDR1 SEHNR, CDR2 FQNEAQ (reference sequence). CDR3 DNA: TGTGCCAGCCCCAAGGGCTCCTACAATGGGCAGTTCTTC. Translated: CASPKGSYNGQFF.

This clonotype was detected ten times or more. The chain uses TRBV6-1 and TRBJ2-1, with D unresolved. Trimming pared 4 bases from V and 7 bases from J, leaving 5 bases between. From germline, CDR1 is MNHNS and CDR2 SASEGT. CDR3 length equals 11 residues. CDR3 in amino acids: CASSVGNEQFF. DNA for the CDR3: TGTGCCAGCAGTGTTGGGAATGAGCAGTTCTTC.

This clonotype was detected once. The junction departs from the called germline gene at one end, perhaps through a read error. This chain uses TRBV4-1 with TRBJ2-1; 9 bases align to TRBD2. Germline V CDR1 and CDR2: MGHRA, YSYEKL. CDR3 length: 17 amino acids. CDR3 residues: CASGQPWGLADYNERFF. In DNA form, the CDR3 reads TGCGCCAGCGGCCAACCGTGGGGACTAGCAGACTACAATGAGCGGTTCTTC.

This clonotype occurred many times. The rearrangement joins TRBV6-5 to TRBJ2-7; 9 bases are a match to TRBD1. This CDR3 spans 15 amino acids. V shed 0 bases and J 3 bases; nucleotides not matched to a gene: 3. Germline CDR1 MNHEY, CDR2 SVGAGI. The CDR3 sequence is CASSYSGQGFYEQYF. In nucleotides, the CDR3 is TGTGCCAGCAGTTACTCGGGACAGGGCTTCTACGAGCAGTACTTC.

The gene calls are TRBV5-4 and TRBJ1-6, with a possible D match to TRBD1 (6 bases). The CDR3 consists of 16 residues. CDR1 and CDR2 from the germline V gene are SGHNT and YYREEE (reference sequence). In DNA, the CDR3 is TGTGGCAGTAGCTTCCCAGGACAGCTAAATAATTCACCCCTCCACTTT. Translation: CGSSFPGQLNNSPLHF.

The table lists this clonotype with a count of one. CDR3 sequence: CASRPPDGGENSPLHF. The CDR3 nucleotides are TGTGCCAGCAGACCACCGGACGGTGGAGAAAATTCACCCCTCCACTTT. V is TRBV6-6 and J is TRBJ1-6; D is uncertain. Germline CDR1 and CDR2: MNHNY and SVGAGI (reference sequence). The CDR3 runs 16 residues. Trimming took 6 bases from V and 7 from J, leaving 19 bases between them.